A single sample gave rise to the 12 T cell receptor beta chains below, sequenced in a study of CD8+ T cells in alopecia areata. Cells from pooled cutaneous lymph nodes were sorted by CD4, CD8alpha, NKG2D, NKG2ACE and other markers. RNA, once extracted, was reverse transcribed into cDNA for use as the sequencing template. Measured with immunoSEQ multiplex PCR; TCRdb has only the in-frame clones, and not every one. The record shows approximately 280,000 clones for this sample, with no singletons present. The sample comprised CD4+ T cells sorted from a lymph node. Receptor source: a C3H/HeJ mouse with alopecia areata. As its MHC haplotype, the strain has H2-k.

Note on this clone: Gene names and germline refer to mouse. The CDR3 is cut off 4 residues early in the read; its end comes from the germline J gene. The chain has TRBV19 and TRBJ2-7; 10 nucleotides match TRBD2. The CDR3 runs 14 residues. The germline gives CDR1 FNHDT, CDR2 SITEND (reference sequence). V trimming: 7 bases; J trimming: 0 bases; junction bases outside the gene matches: 4. CDR3: CASGTGANSYEQYF. Incomplete CDR3 DNA: TGTGCCAGCGGGACTGGGGCCAACTCCTAT.

This clone has only a few counts. Mouse germline and gene names are used. The CDR3 is cut off 4 residues early in the read; its end comes from the germline J gene. This rearrangement joins TRBV13-1 to TRBJ2-5, with 10 bases matching TRBD2. Per the germline V gene, CDR1 is NSHNY and CDR2 is SYGAGN. The CDR3 is 15 residues long. The sequenced part of the CDR3 DNA is TGTGCCAGCAGTCCCGGACTGGGGGAGAGAGAC. This codes for CASSPGLGERD. The CDR3, in full, reads CASSPGLGERDTQYF.

This clone was picked up a small number of times. These gene names are mouse names. The read is 4 residues too short to cover the CDR3 end, so that end is filled in from the germline J gene. The chain uses TRBV19 and TRBJ2-3, with 12 bases that match TRBD2. The CDR3 spans 16 residues. With V trimmed by 5 bases and J by 1 base, 5 bases remained unmatched. Germline V gene data show CDR1 as FNHDT and CDR2 as SITEND (reference sequence). CDR3 in amino acids: CASRDWGGWGAETLYF. CDR3 DNA (partial): TGTGCCAGCAGAGACTGGGGGGGCTGGGGTGCAGAA.

This clone was seen a few times. Mouse names are used for the genes. The DNA read from the CDR3 is TGTGCCAGCAGCCCGGGACACCCAAACACCGGG. It translates to CASSPGHPNTG. The full CDR3 reads CASSPGHPNTGQLYF. The chain carries TRBV5 and TRBJ2-2; D is possibly TRBD1 (6 bases). The read comes to an end 4 residues before the CDR3 does, leaving the germline J gene to fill in the end. This CDR3 has 15 amino acids. V lost 4 bases, J lost 0 bases, and 9 bases lay in between. Germline V CDR1 and CDR2: LGHNA, YNLKQL (reference sequence).

This clone was observed a handful of times. Genes and germline come from the mouse. The CDR3 goes on 4 residues after the read ends, and that part is filled in from the germline J gene. V is TRBV1 and J is TRBJ2-2, with 8 bases matching TRBD1. CDR1 is NSQYPW and CDR2 is LRSPGD in the germline V gene (reference sequence). With 1 base clipped from V and 5 bases from J, the junction kept 6 bases outside the gene matches. The length of the CDR3 is 16 residues. CDR3: CTCSAGTGPGTGQLYF. The CDR3 DNA, read in part, is TGCACCTGCAGTGCAGGGACAGGGCCGGGGACCGGG.

This clone was observed a handful of times. All gene names here are mouse names. The read comes to an end 4 residues before the CDR3 does, leaving the germline J gene to fill in the end. The same CDR3 is also encoded by other DNA sequences in this sample. This rearrangement joins TRBV13-3 to TRBJ2-7; D might be TRBD2 (6 bases). V lost 2 bases and J 0 bases, leaving 9 bases between the germline ends. The CDR3 extends over 14 amino acids. CDR1 and CDR2 from the germline V gene are NNHDY and SYVADS. CDR3 amino acids: CASSETGSSYEQYF. CDR3 bases read: TGTGCCAGCAGTGAGACTGGTAGCTCCTAT.

Comment on this clone: Each gene name is a mouse one. Read coverage stops 4 residues before the CDR3 terminus; the germline J gene supplies the remainder. The chain joins TRBV13-1 to TRBJ2-1; 7 bases fit TRBD1. J lost 1 base, V lost 5 bases, and 6 bases had no gene match. Looked up from germline, CDR1 is NSHNY and CDR2 is SYGAGN. The CDR3 is 15 amino acids. The part of the CDR3 DNA that was read is TGTGCCAGCAGGAGAGGGGGACAGAACTATGCT. Its translation: CASRRGGQNYA. In full, the CDR3 reads CASRRGGQNYAEQFF.

The sample holds a few counts of this clone. The listed genes are named as in mouse. Incomplete CDR3 DNA: TGCACCTGCAGTGCAGGGACAGGGGGCGGGTTTGCT. As protein: CTCSAGTGGGFA. The complete CDR3 sequence is CTCSAGTGGGFAEQFF. This chain links TRBV1 with TRBJ2-1, with TRBD1 matching over 11 bases. With the read ending 4 residues before the CDR3 end, the germline J gene is used to fill in that end. Trimming at V came to 1 base and at J to 6 bases, leaving 5 bases not matched to a gene. Germline CDR1 reads NSQYPW; CDR2 reads LRSPGD (reference sequence). The CDR3 runs 16 residues.

As for this clone: Gene names follow the mouse nomenclature. CDR3 DNA (partial): TGCACCTGCAGTGCAGAGAGGGGGCGA. Amino acids: CTCSAERGR. The entire CDR3 is CTCSAERGREVFF. The chain employs TRBV1 and TRBJ1-1; 7 bases are a match to TRBD1. With the read ending 4 residues before the CDR3 end, the germline J gene is used to fill in that end. The CDR3 has 13 residues. Germline assignment: CDR1 NSQYPW and CDR2 LRSPGD (reference sequence). Full variable domain (rest looked up from reference TRBV1 and TRBJ1-1): VTLLEQNPRWRLVPRGQAVNLRCILKNSQYPWMSWYQQDLQKQLQWLFTLRSPGDKEVKSLPGADYLATRVTDTELRLQVANMSQGRTLYCTCSAERGREVFFGKGTRLTVV.

About this clone: Germline and genes here are mouse. The sequence runs out 4 residues before the end of the CDR3; the remainder is reconstructed from the germline J gene. Additional DNA sequences in this sample encode the identical CDR3. This chain uses TRBV19 with TRBJ2-7; D uncertain. The CDR3 is 12 residues long. CDR1 and CDR2 from the germline V gene are FNHDT and SITEND (reference sequence). The CDR3 spells CASSIPSYEQYF. Incomplete CDR3 DNA: TGTGCCAGCAGTATCCCGTCTTAT. The whole variable domain, remainder taken from reference TRBV19 and TRBJ2-7, is GGIITQTPKFLIGQEGQKLTLKCQQNFNHDTMYWYRQDSGKGLRLIYYSITENDLQKGDLSEGYDASREKKSSFSLTVTSAQKNEMAVFLCASSIPSYEQYFGPGTRLTVL.

Of note for this clone: Just one base apart from a much larger clone, this may be a read error. Mouse names are used for the genes. The CDR3 end is not reached by the read, which stops 4 residues before it; the germline J gene fills it in. The sample carries other DNA sequences with the same CDR3. The chain joins TRBV13-1 to TRBJ1-1, with 9 bases that match TRBD1. The germline V gene has CDR1 NSHNY and CDR2 SYGAGN. The CDR3 is 11 residues long. CDR3 DNA, as far as it was read: TGTGCCAGCAGGGACAGGGGA. The encoded protein is CASRDRG. The entire CDR3 sequence reads CASRDRGEVFF.

This clone was seen only a few times. Gene and germline names: mouse. The read ends 4 residues shy of where the CDR3 ends; the end is completed using the germline J gene. V usage is TRBV5 and J usage is TRBJ2-7; D remains ambiguous. There are 12 residues in the CDR3. Looked up from germline, CDR1 is LGHNA and CDR2 is YNLKQL (reference sequence). The V and J ends lost 6 bases and 2 bases respectively, with 8 bases between them. Incomplete CDR3 DNA: TGTGCCAGCAGTCTACATACCTAT. The encoded protein is CASSLHTY. The entire CDR3 protein is CASSLHTYEQYF.